This entry lists 23 T cell receptor beta chains sequenced from one sample in a study of a mutant IDH1 vaccine in newly diagnosed glioma. Sequencing was performed with immunoSEQ multiplex PCR; in TCRdb, only in-frame clones are kept and a portion is missing. The sample holds around 50,000 clones, 86% seen once. Time point specified: baseline, week 1 (first vaccination visit). The sample's treatment: pre-vaccination baseline after standard-of-care therapy. The source was PBMCs, collected from a glioma patient treated with radiotherapy, temozolomide or both. The receptors come from a man aged 40-49 years with glioma.

The chain joins TRBV5-6 to TRBJ1-5; D ambiguous. The CDR3 extends over 12 amino acids. Between the trimmed V and J ends, which lost 2 bases and 9 bases, there was a span of 9 bases. In germline, CDR1 is SGHDT, CDR2 YYEEEE. In nucleotides, the CDR3 is TGTGCCAGCAGCTTTAATTTGGGGCCCCAGCATTTT. It is translated as CASSFNLGPQHF.

The chain employs TRBV2 and TRBJ1-5; 7 nucleotides match TRBD1. This CDR3 region has 14 residues. Germline assignment: CDR1 SNHLY and CDR2 FYNNEI. V was pared by 5 bases and J by 5 bases, with 6 bases of the junction left unmatched. The CDR3 loop reads CASSPNRGDQPQHF. In DNA, the CDR3 is TGTGCCAGCAGTCCGAACAGGGGCGATCAGCCCCAGCATTTT.

This chain links TRBV19 with TRBJ1-5, with D possibly TRBD1 on 6 matching bases. V gave up 3 bases and J gave up 2 bases, with 11 bases separating them. Germline V lookup: CDR1 LNHDA, CDR2 SQIVND (reference sequence). The CDR3 contains 15 residues. DNA of the CDR3: TGTGCCAGTAGTATTCTGGGGGGGCGCAATCAGCCCCAGCATTTT. Residues: CASSILGGRNQPQHF.

This chain uses TRBV5-5 with TRBJ1-1, with unresolved D. Per the germline V gene, CDR1 is SGHKS and CDR2 is YYEKEE (reference sequence). CDR3 length: 14 residues. Trimming shortened V by 0 bases and J by 3 bases, and 9 bases separated the two germline ends. CDR3 protein: CASSLEQIYTEAFF. CDR3 DNA: TGTGCCAGCAGCTTGGAACAGATATACACTGAAGCTTTCTTT.

The chain carries TRBV2 and TRBJ1-1; 8 positions match TRBD1. J gave up 8 bases and V 6 bases, and 11 bases lay outside the gene matches. CDR1 is SNHLY and CDR2 is FYNNEI in the germline V gene. This CDR3 is built from 14 residues. CDR3 protein: CASSEVDRGREAFF. CDR3 nucleotides: TGTGCCAGCAGCGAGGTCGACAGGGGTCGGGAAGCTTTCTTT. The full variable domain, completed using reference TRBV2 and TRBJ1-1, is EPEVTQTPSHQVTQMGQEVILRCVPISNHLYFYWYRQILGQKVEFLVSFYNNEISEKSEIFDDQFSVERPDGSNFTLKIRSTKLEDSAMYFCASSEVDRGREAFFGQGTRLTVV.

The chain joins TRBV11-2 to TRBJ1-1; a weak D match, TRBD1 (6 bases). CDR3 length: 13 amino acids. CDR1 is SGHAT and CDR2 is FQNNGV in the germline V gene. Trimming left V 5 bases short and J 2 bases short, with 9 bases between. The CDR3 DNA sequence: TGTGCCAGCAGCCGGGACATTAACACTGAAGCTTTCTTT. This gives the protein CASSRDINTEAFF. Full variable domain (rest looked up from reference TRBV11-2 and TRBJ1-1): EAGVAQSPRYKIIEKRQSVAFWCNPISGHATLYWYQQILGQGPKLLIQFQNNGVVDDSQLPKDRFSAERLKGVDSTLKIQPAKLEDSAVYLCASSRDINTEAFFGQGTRLTVV.

The chain couples TRBV7-6 to TRBJ2-2, with D possibly matching TRBD1 (5 bases). Trimming removed 5 bases at V and 1 base at J, with 8 bases between. Per the germline V gene, CDR1 is SGHVS and CDR2 is FNYEAQ. CDR3 length: 14 residues. The CDR3 spells CASSHDRNTGELFF. The CDR3 DNA sequence: TGTGCCAGCAGCCACGACAGGAACACCGGGGAGCTGTTTTTT. The full variable domain, rest sourced from reference TRBV7-6 and TRBJ2-2, is GAGVSQSPRYKVTKRGQDVALRCDPISGHVSLYWYRQALGQGPEFLTYFNYEAQQDKSGLPNDRFSAERPEGSISTLTIQRTEQRDSAMYRCASSHDRNTGELFFGEGSRLTVL.

V is TRBV9 and J is TRBJ2-5, with D perhaps matching TRBD1 or TRBD2 (5 bases each). Germline V gene data show CDR1 as SGDLS and CDR2 as YYNGEE. Trimming took 0 bases from V and 7 from J, leaving 13 bases between them. This CDR3 spans 14 amino acids. CDR3: CASSVVGEVGTQYF. The CDR3 nucleotides are TGTGCCAGCAGCGTAGTGGGGGAAGTAGGGACCCAGTACTTC.

This rearrangement joins TRBV27 to TRBJ1-2; D perhaps matches TRBD1 (6 bases). The CDR3 totals 16 residues. Per germline, CDR1 MNHEY and CDR2 SMNVEV (reference sequence). V lost 0 bases and J lost 6, with 17 bases in between. The CDR3 here is CASSLSSGALFNGYTF. In nucleotides, the CDR3 is TGTGCCAGCAGTTTATCTTCAGGGGCCCTATTCAATGGCTACACCTTC.

V and J are TRBV6-1 and TRBJ2-7, with 9 bases fitting TRBD2. V shed 7 bases, J shed 0 bases, and the junction held 4 bases outside the gene matches. Germline CDR1 reads MNHNS; CDR2 reads SASEGT. The CDR3 loop spans 14 amino acids. This chain's CDR3 is CASKLAGSSYEQYF. CDR3 coding DNA: TGTGCCAGCAAGCTAGCGGGAAGCTCCTACGAGCAGTACTTC.

This clone was counted a few times. The chain links TRBV19 to TRBJ1-1; 7 nucleotides align to TRBD1. Germline V gene lookup returns CDR1 LNHDA and CDR2 SQIVND (reference sequence). There are 13 residues in the CDR3. J gave up 2 bases and V 10 bases, and 7 bases lay outside the gene matches. CDR3 residues: CATRDRQNTEAFF. The CDR3 DNA is TGTGCCACCCGGGACAGACAAAACACTGAAGCTTTCTTT.

The V gene is TRBV19, the J gene TRBJ2-1; D ambiguous. The V end was cut by 1 base, the J end by 3 bases, with 10 bases between. CDR1 and CDR2 (germline): LNHDA, SQIVND (reference sequence). The CDR3 has 15 residues. The CDR3 protein is CASSIGLPIYNEQFF. The CDR3 DNA reads TGTGCCAGTAGTATAGGTTTGCCTATCTACAATGAGCAGTTCTTC.

This chain uses TRBV7-2 with TRBJ2-2, with TRBD2 matching 14 bases. The germline V gene has CDR1 SGHTA and CDR2 FQGNSA. V lost 4 bases, J lost 4 bases, and 11 bases stayed unmatched. This CDR3 is built from 19 residues. The CDR3, as DNA: TGTGCCAGCAGCTCGCATAGACTAGCGGGAGGGGTTAGCACCGGGGAGCTGTTTTTT. Amino acids: CASSSHRLAGGVSTGELFF.

This clone occurred once. The V call is TRBV7-2, the J call TRBJ2-7; the match to TRBD2 covers 8 bases. V lost 5 bases, J lost 2 bases, and 8 bases stayed unmatched. CDR1 and CDR2 (germline): SGHTA, FQGNSA. This CDR3 spans 15 amino acids. The CDR3 region has the DNA TGTGCCAGCAGCCCCCAGACTAGCGTCACCTACGAGCAGTACTTC. Translation: CASSPQTSVTYEQYF. Filled out from reference TRBV7-2 and TRBJ2-7, the complete variable domain reads GAGVSQSPSNKVTEKGKDVELRCDPISGHTALYWYRQSLGQGLEFLIYFQGNSAPDKSGLPSDRFSAERTGGSVSTLTIQRTQQEDSAVYLCASSPQTSVTYEQYFGPGTRLTVT.

The V gene is TRBV15, the J gene TRBJ1-3; no clear D gene. CDR3 length: 16 amino acids. Germline lookup yields CDR1 LNHNV and CDR2 YYDKDF (reference sequence). Trimming shortened V by 5 bases and J by 0 bases, and 14 bases separated the two germline ends. This CDR3 is CATSGVGPRSGNTIYF. CDR3 coding DNA: TGTGCCACCAGCGGGGTAGGTCCGCGCTCTGGAAACACCATATATTTT.

In this sample, this clone turned up once. This chain joins TRBV5-4 and TRBJ2-5, with D unresolved. The V end lost 0 bases, the J end lost 2 bases, and 11 bases lay between the germline ends. Germline V gives CDR1 SGHNT, CDR2 YYREEE (reference sequence). The CDR3 totals 15 residues. CDR3 residues: CASSLVGASQETQYF. The CDR3 DNA follows: TGTGCCAGCAGCTTGGTTGGCGCCTCACAAGAGACCCAGTACTTC.

This chain uses TRBV7-8 with TRBJ2-5; 9 bases match TRBD2. In germline, CDR1 is SGHVS, CDR2 FQNEAQ. V was clipped by 2 bases and J by 2 bases; unmatched bases: 12. CDR3 length: 18 residues. CDR3 loop: CASSLRFASGVLQETQYF. The CDR3 DNA follows: TGTGCCAGCAGCTTAAGGTTCGCTAGCGGGGTTCTACAAGAGACCCAGTACTTC.

This chain joins TRBV19 and TRBJ1-4; possible D gene TRBD1, 5 bases. CDR1 LNHDA and CDR2 SQIVND come from the germline V gene (reference sequence). V lost 4 bases and J lost 0, with 15 bases in between. CDR3 length: 17 residues. In nucleotides, the CDR3 is TGTGCCAGTAGTACGCCCCTCCGGGGGACAACTAATGAAAAACTGTTTTTT. Translation gives CASSTPLRGTTNEKLFF.

CDR3 sequence (DNA): TGTGCCAGCAGCTTGAAACTAGCGGGAGAAGATACGCAGTATTTT. Translated, it gives CASSLKLAGEDTQYF. V and J are TRBV5-4 and TRBJ2-3; 11 nucleotides line up with TRBD2. Germline V CDR1 and CDR2: SGHNT, YYREEE (reference sequence). V was pared by 1 base and J by 5 bases, with 3 bases of the junction left unmatched. The CDR3 sequence is 15 residues long.

This chain joins TRBV14 and TRBJ2-1, with no clear D. There are 12 residues in the CDR3. Deletions cut 3 bases from V and 6 bases from J, with 6 bases between. CDR1 and CDR2 from the germline V gene are SGHDN and FVKESK. Here the CDR3 reads CASSQWGNEQFF. CDR3 DNA sequence: TGTGCCAGCAGCCAGTGGGGCAATGAGCAGTTCTTC.

The chain joins TRBV19 to TRBJ2-2; 7 bases align to TRBD2. The germline CDR1 and CDR2 sequences are LNHDA and SQIVND (reference sequence). This CDR3 contains 17 residues. After removal of 1 base from V and 4 bases from J, the junction contained 9 bases not matched to a gene. CDR3 DNA sequence: TGTGCCAGTAGTATAGGAGGGAGGGCCGGTATCACCGGGGAGCTGTTTTTT. Amino acid sequence: CASSIGGRAGITGELFF.

The chain links TRBV5-6 to TRBJ2-5; possibly TRBD1 for D (5 bases). The V gene's germline CDR1 is SGHDT and CDR2 YYEEEE. The CDR3 runs 15 residues. Trimming stripped 4 bases from V and 4 bases from J, with 17 bases between. CDR3 sequence reads: CASSKRQLGGETQYF. The DNA for the CDR3 is TGTGCCAGCAGCAAAAGACAGTTAGGCGGAGAGACCCAGTACTTC.

The chain employs TRBV5-6 and TRBJ1-2; 7 bases fit TRBD1. Losses at the gene ends were 4 bases for V and 4 bases for J; bases not matched to a gene: 4. The CDR3 has 13 amino acids. Germline values: CDR1 SGHDT, CDR2 YYEEEE. In nucleotides, the CDR3 is TGTGCCAGCAGCCAGGGACAGACCTATGGCTACACCTTC. Its translation is CASSQGQTYGYTF.